One and the same sample provided the 13 T cell receptor beta chains below, sequenced in a study of T cell responses to AZD1222 COVID-19 vaccine (dated by TCRdb to the early 2020s). Taken with the paper, the label for time point translates to: baseline before first vaccination. Preparation of the library involved the immunoSEQ multiplex PCR assay. The source is immuneACCESS, and TCRdb retained only in-frame sequences with V and J called. Part of the clones is not carried over; for the studies checked, unresolved V genes explain less than half of this, and the remainder is unexplained. The sample contains 99,000 or so clones, 70% to 90% of them found a single time. The ten largest clones add up to around a tenth of the sample. The source was peripheral blood, collected on day 0 of AZD1222 vaccination. These TCRs come from an adult in good health.

This chain connects TRBV29-1 to TRBJ1-1; 8 nucleotides match TRBD1. CDR1 SQVTM and CDR2 ANQGSEA come from the germline V gene. Trimming removed 6 bases from V and 6 bases from J; junction bases left unmatched: 6. The CDR3 loop spans 12 amino acids. In DNA form, the CDR3 reads TGCAGCGTCCGACAGGGGCTCTCTGAAGCTTTCTTT. Translated, it gives CSVRQGLSEAFF.

The chain uses TRBV3-1 (or the pseudogene TRBV3-2) and TRBJ2-3; D gene uncertain. The V gene lost 6 bases and the J gene lost 2 bases, with 12 bases spanning the gap. The CDR3 is 14 amino acids. CDR1 and CDR2 (germline): LGHDT, YNNKEL (reference sequence). In DNA, the CDR3 is TGTGCCAGCAGTCGCCCGGGCCCCACAGATACGCAGTATTTT. Translated: CASSRPGPTDTQYF.

This chain joins TRBV27 and TRBJ1-1; the match to TRBD1 covers 7 bases. The CDR3 consists of 13 residues. Germline V gene lookup returns CDR1 MNHEY and CDR2 SMNVEV (reference sequence). The V and J ends lost 3 bases and 6 bases, in that order; junction bases with no gene match: 4. CDR3 loop: CASSFQGVAEAFF. Written as DNA, the CDR3 is TGTGCCAGCAGTTTCCAGGGGGTCGCTGAAGCTTTCTTT.

This rearrangement joins TRBV11-3 to TRBJ2-2; 7 bases map to TRBD2. V was pared by 1 base and J by 7 bases, with 6 bases of the junction left unmatched. CDR1 SGHNT and CDR2 YENEEA come from the germline V gene. This CDR3 has 15 amino acids. CDR3 region: CASSLGGRAIGELFF. The CDR3 region has the DNA TGTGCCAGCAGCTTAGGAGGGAGGGCGATCGGGGAGCTGTTTTTT.

CDR3 nucleotide sequence: TGTGCAAGTCGCCCTTCGCCAGGTAGTACAGATACGCAGTATTTT. Its protein product is CASRPSPGSTDTQYF. V and J are TRBV12-2 and TRBJ2-3; TRBD1, the table's D call, was not compared with the DNA. TRBV12-2 is a pseudogene segment. The length of the CDR3 is 15 residues.

This chain joins TRBV5-1 and TRBJ1-6, with D perhaps matching TRBD1 (5 bases). Germline CDR1 and CDR2: SGHRS and YFSETQ. The CDR3 sequence is 17 residues long. V was shortened by 0 bases and J by 5 bases, with 15 bases between the two germline ends. CDR3 in DNA: TGCGCCAGCAGCTTGGAGCAGGGAAGGCCCGATAATTCACCCCTCCACTTT. Translating it yields CASSLEQGRPDNSPLHF.

This clone was observed a single time. The V and J genes are TRBV30 and TRBJ1-1; D might be TRBD1 (5 bases). Trimming removed 5 bases at V and 1 base at J, with 8 bases between. The CDR3 extends over 12 amino acids. Germline V CDR1 and CDR2: GTSNPN, SVGIG (reference sequence). DNA for the CDR3: TGTGCCTGGGACGGGACGAACACTGAAGCTTTCTTT. The encoded protein is CAWDGTNTEAFF.

This sequence joins TRBV2 and TRBJ2-1; TRBD2 matches 10 bases. Germline CDR1 is SNHLY and CDR2 is FYNNEI. There are 14 residues in the CDR3. V gave up 3 bases and J gave up 8 bases; unmatched junction bases: 4. The CDR3 spells CASSDPAGGHEQFF. The CDR3 region has the DNA TGTGCCAGCAGTGATCCAGCGGGAGGGCATGAGCAGTTCTTC.

This chain joins TRBV11-2 and TRBJ2-7, with D maybe TRBD2 (5 bases). Germline assignment: CDR1 SGHAT and CDR2 FQNNGV. The V end lost 7 bases, the J end lost 3 bases, and 13 bases lay between the germline ends. The CDR3 covers 13 residues. Here the CDR3 reads CASKRGSNYEQYF. CDR3 in DNA: TGTGCCAGCAAACGAGGGAGTAACTACGAGCAGTACTTC.

The chain carries TRBV11-2 and TRBJ1-5; D unresolved. CDR1 is SGHAT, CDR2 FQNNGV, per germline. The CDR3 is 13 amino acids. V was pared by 0 bases and J by 4 bases, with 4 bases between. This CDR3 reads CASSLEENQPQHF. CDR3 nucleotides: TGTGCCAGCAGCTTAGAGGAAAATCAGCCCCAGCATTTT.

The V gene is TRBV19, the J gene TRBJ2-1, with D maybe TRBD1 (6 bases). Germline lookup yields CDR1 LNHDA and CDR2 SQIVND (reference sequence). This CDR3 is built from 14 residues. V shed 4 bases and J shed 4 bases, with 11 bases lying between them. The CDR3 region has the DNA TGTGCCAGTAGTAGTTGGGACACTTACAATGAGCAGTTCTTC. Translated, it gives CASSSWDTYNEQFF.

The chain joins TRBV5-6 to TRBJ1-3, with D possibly being TRBD1 (5 bases). V shed 0 bases and J shed 4 bases, with 5 bases lying between them. The CDR3 spans 13 residues. Germline CDR1 is SGHDT and CDR2 is YYEEEE. In nucleotides, the CDR3 is TGTGCCAGCAGCTTGGGACAGGGAAACACCATATATTTT. It encodes CASSLGQGNTIYF.

This clone showed up just once. CDR3 in amino acids: CASSLTSGRANEQYF. The CDR3 nucleotides read TGTGCCAGCAGCTTGACTAGCGGGAGGGCCAACGAGCAGTACTTC. The V call is TRBV5-4, the J call TRBJ2-7, with 13 bases matching TRBD2. Per the germline V gene, CDR1 is SGHNT and CDR2 is YYREEE (reference sequence). This CDR3 is built from 15 residues. V lost 1 base to trimming and J lost 5 bases; unmatched junction nucleotides: 3.